Listed here are 31 T cell receptor beta chains from one sample, sequenced in a study of regulatory T cells in long-lasting Graves disease. The time point denotes: newly diagnosed GD, antithyroid drugs for less than 3 months. From PBMCs, RNA was extracted and then used to make the TCR library. Arm-PCR of CDR3 regions and iRepertoire HTBI primers were the basis on which TCR beta libraries were built. MiXCR, applied by TCRdb to the multiplex PCR reads, yields one record per CDR3 protein. The sample includes 400,000 to 550,000 distinct CDR3 sequences, approximately 16% of them seen just once. This sample was shared with a second study, whose subject was T cells in Graves' hyperthyroidism and ophthalmopathy.

Sequencing was performed on peripheral blood mononuclear cells (PBMCs), taken at new diagnosis, from a patient treated with antithyroid drugs. These receptor sequences come from a woman in her thirties with Graves disease.

The rearrangement joins TRBV7-8 to TRBJ2-7, with D possibly being TRBD2 (5 bases). Trimming cost V 1 base and J 4 bases, with 14 bases left between them. CDR1 and CDR2 from the germline V gene are SGHVS and FQNEAQ. This CDR3 has 15 residues. CDR3 sequence reads: CASSLVLGSSYEQYF. For the CDR3, the DNA is TGTGCCAGCAGCTTAGTCTTGGGGAGTTCTTACGAGCAGTACTTC.

The table lists this clonotype with many counts. The chain combines TRBV28 with TRBJ1-2; D remains unclear. Germline V gives CDR1 MDHEN, CDR2 SYDVKM. With 6 bases removed from V and 5 bases from J, the gap between germline ends came to 28 bases. The CDR3 consists of 18 residues. CDR3 protein: CASRVFWAPDWGGYGYTF. CDR3 nucleotide sequence: TGTGCCAGCAGAGTTTTTTGGGCCCCCGATTGGGGTGGGTATGGCTACACCTTC.

This clonotype was picked up a small number of times. This sequence joins TRBV20-1 and TRBJ2-7, with D possibly being TRBD1 (6 bases). The V gene lost 5 bases and the J gene lost 0 bases, with 14 bases spanning the gap. Germline V gene sequence: CDR1 DFQATT, CDR2 SNEGSKA (reference sequence). The CDR3 length is 14 residues. CDR3: CSADRDTRSYEQYF. DNA of the CDR3: TGCAGTGCTGACCGGGACACCCGCTCCTACGAGCAGTACTTC.

This clonotype occurred many times. This chain joins TRBV7-9 and TRBJ2-7, with a possible D match to TRBD1 (5 bases). Trimming took 4 bases from V and 3 from J, leaving 7 bases between them. The CDR3 spans 12 residues. Germline CDR1 reads SEHNR; CDR2 reads FQNEAQ (reference sequence). The CDR3 is CASSSDIYEQYF. In nucleotides, the CDR3 is TGTGCCAGCAGCTCGGACATCTACGAGCAGTACTTC.

This clonotype has at least ten counts. The chain couples TRBV18 to TRBJ2-7, with a weak D call TRBD2 (5 bases). Trimming stripped 1 base from V and 2 bases from J, with 6 bases between. The CDR3 is 13 residues long. Germline V lookup: CDR1 KGHSH, CDR2 LQKENI. The CDR3 is CASSPREPYEQYF. CDR3 nucleotides: TGTGCCAGCTCACCACGGGAGCCCTACGAGCAGTACTTC.

J is TRBJ1-3 and V is TRBV20-1, with a tentative D call TRBD1 (5 bases). The CDR3 contains 14 residues. Germline V gene lookup returns CDR1 DFQATT and CDR2 SNEGSKA (reference sequence). Trimming cost V 2 bases and J 0 bases, with 8 bases left between them. The CDR3: CSARRGASGNTIYF. CDR3 sequence (DNA): TGCAGTGCTAGACGAGGGGCCTCTGGAAACACCATATATTTT.

This clonotype was found many times. CDR3 sequence reads: CASSDRGRPFTYGYTF. The CDR3 DNA sequence: TGTGCCAGCAGCGACAGGGGGCGTCCTTTCACCTATGGCTACACCTTC. The J gene is TRBJ1-2, the V gene TRBV28; TRBD1 matches at 10 bases. The junction had 11 bases not matched to a gene; V was cut back by 6 bases and J by 4 bases. Germline loops: CDR1 MDHEN, CDR2 SYDVKM. The CDR3 spans 16 residues.

The rearrangement links TRBV28 to TRBJ2-5; D call uncertain. The CDR3 loop spans 9 amino acids. From germline, CDR1 is MDHEN and CDR2 SYDVKM. Deletions cut 6 bases from V and 9 bases from J, with 5 bases between. The CDR3 loop is CASSHSQYF. In DNA form, the CDR3 reads TGTGCCAGCAGCCACTCCCAGTACTTC.

This clonotype has at least ten counts. The genes are TRBV6-9 and TRBJ2-7, with 7 bases aligning to TRBD2. Trimming cost V 3 bases and J 2 bases; bases outside gene matches: 4. Germline V lookup: CDR1 MNHGY, CDR2 SVAAGI. The CDR3 covers 14 residues. CDR3 nucleotides: TGTGCCAGCAGTTACGGCGGGAGCACCTACGAGCAGTACTTC. As protein: CASSYGGSTYEQYF.

This clonotype was detected ten times or more. The chain couples TRBV12-3 or TRBV12-4 to TRBJ2-1, with D perhaps assigned TRBD1 or TRBD2 (5 bases each). Trimming pared 5 bases from V and 10 bases from J, leaving 24 bases between. The CDR3 runs to 16 residues. For the CDR3, the DNA is TGTGCCAGCAGTCTCTGGGACCTCCCGACGGTGAGCGAGCAGTTCTTC. This sequence encodes CASSLWDLPTVSEQFF.

The chain uses TRBV19 and TRBJ2-1; 14 bases fit TRBD2. The CDR3 length is 17 residues. V lost 7 bases and J lost 2; bases outside the gene matches: 7. Looked up from germline, CDR1 is LNHDA and CDR2 is SQIVND (reference sequence). DNA of the CDR3: TGTGCCAGTACCCCGACTAGCGGGAGGGCTCCCTACAATGAGCAGTTCTTC. The encoded protein is CASTPTSGRAPYNEQFF.

This clonotype has ten or more counts. The rearrangement links TRBV11-2 to TRBJ2-7; D unclear. The CDR3 is 13 amino acids. In germline, CDR1 is SGHAT, CDR2 FQNNGV. V lost 5 bases, J lost 2 bases, and 10 bases lay in between. The CDR3 sequence is CASSPQVTYEQYF. The CDR3 DNA is TGTGCCAGCAGCCCGCAGGTTACCTACGAGCAGTACTTC.

There are many counts of this clonotype. This chain uses TRBV5-1 with TRBJ2-1; 8 positions match TRBD2. The CDR3 totals 16 residues. The germline V gene encodes CDR1 SGHRS and CDR2 YFSETQ. V lost 4 bases and J lost 5; bases outside the gene matches: 11. CDR3 protein: CASSGLGLATNNEQFF. CDR3 DNA sequence: TGCGCCAGCAGCGGACTCGGACTAGCTACCAACAATGAGCAGTTCTTC.

The rearrangement joins TRBV3-1 to TRBJ2-1; 14 bases align to TRBD2. V shed 5 bases, J shed 10 bases, and the junction held 4 bases outside the gene matches. The germline V gene encodes CDR1 LGHDT and CDR2 YNNKEL (reference sequence). The CDR3 extends over 14 amino acids. CDR3 sequence: CASSVGLAGAEQFF. CDR3 bases: TGTGCCAGCAGCGTGGGACTAGCGGGAGCAGAGCAGTTCTTC.

The chain combines TRBV19 with TRBJ2-2; 7 nucleotides line up with TRBD1. V lost 4 bases, J lost 5 bases, and 10 bases stayed unmatched. Germline V gives CDR1 LNHDA, CDR2 SQIVND (reference sequence). The length of the CDR3 is 16 residues. The CDR3 DNA reads TGTGCCAGTAGTAGCCCGGCCAGGGGGAGAACCGGGGAGCTGTTTTTT. Translated: CASSSPARGRTGELFF. Full variable domain (missing parts from reference TRBV19 and TRBJ2-2): DGGITQSPKYLFRKEGQNVTLSCEQNLNHDAMYWYRQDPGQGLRLIYYSQIVNDFQKGDIAEGYSVSREKKESFPLTVTSAQKNPTAFYLCASSSPARGRTGELFFGEGSRLTVL.

The chain has TRBV2 and TRBJ2-7, with D perhaps TRBD1 or TRBD2 (6 bases each). Trimming cost V 8 bases and J 5 bases, with 13 bases left between them. This CDR3 is 12 amino acids long. Germline V gene sequence: CDR1 SNHLY, CDR2 FYNNEI. The CDR3 region has the DNA TGTGCCAGCCTGGGGGCGGGGCACGAGCAGTACTTC. Protein product: CASLGAGHEQYF.

The V call is TRBV19, the J call TRBJ2-5; D is uncertain. The CDR3 has 14 amino acids. Trimming cost V 5 bases and J 4 bases, with 14 bases left between them. Germline V gene data show CDR1 as LNHDA and CDR2 as SQIVND (reference sequence). The CDR3 nucleotides read TGTGCCAGTAGTCCCTTTTTAGCAGGAGAGACCCAGTACTTC. Its translation is CASSPFLAGETQYF.

At least ten counts were recorded for this clonotype. The chain joins TRBV12-3 or TRBV12-4 to TRBJ2-1; D is undetermined. V shed 3 bases and J shed 7 bases, with 10 bases lying between them. CDR3 size: 13 residues. The CDR3 spells CASSFTSPNEQFF. In DNA form, the CDR3 reads TGTGCCAGCAGTTTTACCAGCCCTAATGAGCAGTTCTTC.

About this clonotype: It differs at one base from a far larger clone, so likely a read error. J is TRBJ2-5 and V is TRBV12-3 or TRBV12-4, with TRBD1 as a possible D gene (6 bases). The end of the DNA is better explained by TRBJ2-1, so the J call may be wrong. The CDR3 is 14 amino acids. Here the CDR3 DNA reads TGTGCCAGCAATCCCGGGACACAAACCTACGAGCAGTTCTTC. It codes for CASNPGTQTYEQFF.

This clonotype has a count of ten or more. This chain links TRBV28 with TRBJ1-5; a weak D match, TRBD1 (5 bases). V lost 3 bases and J 3 bases, leaving 15 bases between the germline ends. This CDR3 spans 16 amino acids. Germline CDR1 MDHEN, CDR2 SYDVKM. The CDR3 here is CASSFYPGQVNQPQHF. The CDR3 coding sequence is TGTGCCAGCAGTTTTTATCCAGGGCAAGTCAATCAGCCCCAGCATTTT.

The CDR3 nucleotides are TGTGCCAGCATTAACGGGCTAGGGCAGCCCCAGCATTTT. Protein sequence: CASINGLGQPQHF. The gene calls are TRBV6-1 and TRBJ1-5; D remains ambiguous. The germline V gene encodes CDR1 MNHNS and CDR2 SASEGT. V dropped 7 bases and J dropped 7 bases, with 14 bases sitting between them. The CDR3 has 13 residues.

This clonotype has at least ten counts. The rearrangement joins TRBV20-1 to TRBJ1-1; TRBD1 might be the D (5 bases). CDR3 length: 15 residues. The germline V gene encodes CDR1 DFQATT and CDR2 SNEGSKA (reference sequence). The V and J ends lost 3 bases and 1 base respectively, with 15 bases between them. The CDR3 reads CSARAPGPRNTEAFF. CDR3 nucleotide sequence: TGCAGTGCTAGGGCCCCGGGACCGAGGAACACTGAAGCTTTCTTT.

This clonotype was counted at least ten times. The chain links TRBV28 to TRBJ2-3, with 8 bases aligning to TRBD1. J gave up 2 bases and V 6 bases, and 7 bases lay outside the gene matches. The V gene's germline CDR1 is MDHEN and CDR2 SYDVKM. The CDR3 spans 15 residues. For the CDR3, the DNA is TGTGCCAGCAGGCCCAGGGGGCGCTTCACAGATACGCAGTATTTT. Translating it yields CASRPRGRFTDTQYF.

The table lists this clonotype with a few counts. The rearrangement joins TRBV24-1 to TRBJ2-5, with D maybe TRBD1 (6 bases). CDR1 is KGHDR and CDR2 is SFDVKD in the germline V gene. V lost 9 bases and J lost 0, with 10 bases in between. The CDR3 loop spans 13 amino acids. CDR3 bases: TGTGCCACCGAAGGACAGAACCAAGAGACCCAGTACTTC. Residues: CATEGQNQETQYF.

Remarks on this clonotype: This sequence may be a read error, since a much larger clone differs from it by one base. The genes are TRBV7-2 and TRBJ1-1; D unclear. The CDR3 totals 12 residues. The V gene lost 3 bases and the J gene lost 10 bases, with 12 bases spanning the gap. The germline V gene has CDR1 SGHTA and CDR2 FQGNSA. The CDR3 nucleotides read TGTGCCAGCAGCTTTGGCAGCCGGGGAGCTTTCTTT. Translating gives CASSFGSRGAFF.

Ten or more counts support this clonotype. This chain uses TRBV2 with TRBJ1-4, with a possible D match to TRBD1 (5 bases). The CDR3 has 15 residues. The germline V gene has CDR1 SNHLY and CDR2 FYNNEI. With 4 bases removed from V and 8 bases from J, the gap between germline ends came to 17 bases. The CDR3, as DNA: TGTGCCAGCAGTGGAGGGACGGAGGTTAGCGAAAAACTGTTTTTT. Its translation is CASSGGTEVSEKLFF.

This clonotype occurred many times. The chain couples TRBV29-1 to TRBJ2-5; TRBD1 matches at 11 bases. Germline values: CDR1 SQVTM, CDR2 ANQGSEA. The V gene end was trimmed by 2 bases and the J gene end by 3 bases; junction bases not matched to a gene: 8. This CDR3 is 16 amino acids long. CDR3 DNA sequence: TGCAGCGTTGAAAGGGGACAGGGGGAGTGGAAAGAGACCCAGTACTTC. Residues: CSVERGQGEWKETQYF.

This clonotype has at least ten counts. The chain uses TRBV15 and TRBJ2-7; weak D call: TRBD1 (5 bases). V was shortened by 6 bases and J by 4 bases, with 13 bases between the two germline ends. CDR3 length equals 13 residues. Per the germline V gene, CDR1 is LNHNV and CDR2 is YYDKDF (reference sequence). CDR3 nucleotide sequence: TGTGCCACCAGGGAGACAGCCCAGTACGAGCAGTACTTC. It translates to CATRETAQYEQYF.

On this clonotype: Being one base from a much bigger clone, this may be a read error. The chain links TRBV2 to TRBJ2-5; D is unresolved. The J call may be wrong; the DNA end is better matched by TRBJ2-7. CDR1 is SNHLY, CDR2 FYNNEI, per germline. This CDR3 is 13 amino acids long. CDR3: CASRSRTLAEQYF. The CDR3 DNA sequence: TGTGCCAGCAGAAGCCGGACCCTTGCCGAGCAGTACTTC.

This clonotype came up a few times. V and J are TRBV28 and TRBJ1-6; TRBD1 aligns across 8 bases. V was clipped by 6 bases and J by 7 bases; unmatched bases: 8. Germline-derived CDR1 and CDR2 are MDHEN and SYDVKM. The CDR3 totals 15 residues. CDR3 DNA: TGTGCCAGCAGATCCCGGACAGGGAGGAATTCACCCCTCCACTTT. It yields the protein CASRSRTGRNSPLHF.

On this clonotype itself: A far more abundant clone sits one base away, making this likely a read error. This chain connects TRBV6-1 to TRBJ2-7; D call uncertain. V was pared by 5 bases and J by 7 bases, with 12 bases between. The CDR3 contains 12 residues. Per germline, CDR1 MNHNS and CDR2 SASEGT. The CDR3 DNA sequence: TGTGCCAGCAGTCCACAAGAGTGGGAGCAGTACTTC. Translating gives CASSPQEWEQYF.